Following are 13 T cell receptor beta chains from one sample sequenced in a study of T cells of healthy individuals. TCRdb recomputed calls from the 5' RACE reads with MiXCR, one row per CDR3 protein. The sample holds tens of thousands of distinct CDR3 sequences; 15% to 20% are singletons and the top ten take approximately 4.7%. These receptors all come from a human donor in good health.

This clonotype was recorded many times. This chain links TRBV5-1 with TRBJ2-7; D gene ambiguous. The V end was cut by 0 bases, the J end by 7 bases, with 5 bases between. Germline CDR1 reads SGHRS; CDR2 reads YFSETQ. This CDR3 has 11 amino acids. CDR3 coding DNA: TGCGCCAGCAGCTTGGAAGGGGAGCAGTACTTC. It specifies CASSLEGEQYF. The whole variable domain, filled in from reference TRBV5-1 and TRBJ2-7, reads KAGVTQTPRYLIKTRGQQVTLSCSPISGHRSVSWYQQTPGQGLQFLFEYFSETQRNKGNFPGRFSGRQFSNSRSEMNVSTLELGDSALYLCASSLEGEQYFGPGTRLTVT.

CDR3 DNA: TGCGCCAGCAGCTCTAAAAGCGGGAGGGACACAGATACGCAGTATTTT. This sequence encodes CASSSKSGRDTDTQYF. The chain employs TRBV5-1 and TRBJ2-3; 10 nucleotides match TRBD2. J was trimmed by 2 bases and V by 3 bases; bases with no gene match: 6. Per germline, CDR1 SGHRS and CDR2 YFSETQ. There are 16 residues in the CDR3.

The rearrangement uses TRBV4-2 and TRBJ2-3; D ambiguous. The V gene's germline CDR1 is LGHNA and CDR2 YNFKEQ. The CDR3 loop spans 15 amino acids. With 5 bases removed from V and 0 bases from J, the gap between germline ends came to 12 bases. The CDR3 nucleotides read TGTGCCAGCAGCTCAACAGAAACTAGCACAGATACGCAGTATTTT. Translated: CASSSTETSTDTQYF.

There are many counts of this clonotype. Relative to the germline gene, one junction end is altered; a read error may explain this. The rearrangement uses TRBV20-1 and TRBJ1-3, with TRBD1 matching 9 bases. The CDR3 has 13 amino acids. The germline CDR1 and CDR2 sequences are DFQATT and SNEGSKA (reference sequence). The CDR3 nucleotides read TGCAGTGCTAGGGATGGACAGGGGCTTAATACCCATTTT. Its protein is CSARDGQGLNTHF.

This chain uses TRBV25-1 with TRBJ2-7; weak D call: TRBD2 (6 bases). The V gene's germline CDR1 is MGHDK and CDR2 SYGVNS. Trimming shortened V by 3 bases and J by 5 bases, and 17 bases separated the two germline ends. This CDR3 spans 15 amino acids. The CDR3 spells CASSDFGKGLNEQYF. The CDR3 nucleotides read TGTGCCAGCAGTGACTTCGGGAAGGGACTCAACGAGCAGTACTTC.

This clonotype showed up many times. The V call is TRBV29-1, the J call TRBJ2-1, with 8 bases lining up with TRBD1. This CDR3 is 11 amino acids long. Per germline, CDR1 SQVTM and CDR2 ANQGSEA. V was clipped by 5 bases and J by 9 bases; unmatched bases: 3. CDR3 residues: CSVSDRAEQFF. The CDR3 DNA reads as TGCAGCGTTTCGGACAGGGCTGAGCAGTTCTTC.

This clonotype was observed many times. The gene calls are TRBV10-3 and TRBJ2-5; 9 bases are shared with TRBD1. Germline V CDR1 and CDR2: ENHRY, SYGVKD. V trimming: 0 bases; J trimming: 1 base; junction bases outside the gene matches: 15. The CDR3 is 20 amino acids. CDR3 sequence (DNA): TGTGCCATCAGTGAGTCCCGAATGTGGACAGGGGAAGATTTCCAAGAGACCCAGTACTTC. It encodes CAISESRMWTGEDFQETQYF.

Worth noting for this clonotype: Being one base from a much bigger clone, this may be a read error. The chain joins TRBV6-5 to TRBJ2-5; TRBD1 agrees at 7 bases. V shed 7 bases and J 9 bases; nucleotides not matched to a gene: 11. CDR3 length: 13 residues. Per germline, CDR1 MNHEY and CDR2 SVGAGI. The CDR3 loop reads CASKPRQGRAQYF. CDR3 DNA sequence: TGTGCCAGCAAGCCGAGACAGGGCCGGGCCCAGTACTTC.

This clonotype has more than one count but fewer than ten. The CDR3 loop is CARSARLGRGTDTQYF. As DNA, the CDR3 is TGTGCCAGAAGCGCGAGGCTAGGGAGGGGCACAGATACGCAGTATTTT. The rearrangement uses TRBV5-3 and TRBJ2-3; 7 bases are shared with TRBD2. TRBV5-3 is assigned to the ORF class and has an uncertain function. V was pared by 4 bases and J by 1 base, with 9 bases of the junction left unmatched. The CDR3 extends over 16 amino acids.

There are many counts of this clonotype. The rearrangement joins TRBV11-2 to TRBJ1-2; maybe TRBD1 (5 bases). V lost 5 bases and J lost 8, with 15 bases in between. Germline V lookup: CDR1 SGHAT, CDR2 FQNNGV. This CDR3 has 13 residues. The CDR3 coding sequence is TGTGCCAGCAGCCTCCCGGGACGTGGCGGCTACACCTTC. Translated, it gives CASSLPGRGGYTF.

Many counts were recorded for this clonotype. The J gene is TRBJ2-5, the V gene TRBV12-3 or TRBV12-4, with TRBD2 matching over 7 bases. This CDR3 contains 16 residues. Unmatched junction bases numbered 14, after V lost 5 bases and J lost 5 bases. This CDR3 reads CASSRHITTSTETQYF. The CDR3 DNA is TGTGCCAGCAGTAGACACATAACGACTAGCACGGAGACCCAGTACTTC.

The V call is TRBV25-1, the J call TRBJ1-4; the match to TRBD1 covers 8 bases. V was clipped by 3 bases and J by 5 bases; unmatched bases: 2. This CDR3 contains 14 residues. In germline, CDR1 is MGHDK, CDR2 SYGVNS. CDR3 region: CASSDDRGNEKLFF. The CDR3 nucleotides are TGTGCCAGCAGTGACGACAGGGGAAATGAAAAACTGTTTTTT.

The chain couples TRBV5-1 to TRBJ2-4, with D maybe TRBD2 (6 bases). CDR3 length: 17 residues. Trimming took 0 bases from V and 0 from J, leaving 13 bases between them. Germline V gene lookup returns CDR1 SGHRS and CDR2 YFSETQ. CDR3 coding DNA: TGCGCCAGCAGCTTGGAGGTTAGCGGTATAGCCAAAAACATTCAGTACTTC. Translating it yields CASSLEVSGIAKNIQYF.